Presented here are 22 T cell receptor beta chains from one specimen sequenced in a study of blood T cell repertoires in COVID-19 (dated by TCRdb to the early 2020s). Libraries came from the immunoSEQ multiplex PCR assay. Sourced from immuneACCESS, this table was stored by TCRdb with only in-frame sequences that have V and J called. A share of the clones is absent; for the studies checked, an unresolved V gene accounts for under half, and the remainder has no known explanation. The sample has around 150,000 clones on record, around nine tenths of them singletons. The biggest ten clones account for roughly a tenth of the sample. Sequenced sample: peripheral blood. Every receptor here comes from a man aged 45-60 years with active or convalescent COVID-19.

The chain carries TRBV25-1 and TRBJ1-3, with 8 bases aligning to TRBD1. CDR3 length equals 14 residues. With V trimmed by 4 bases and J by 4 bases, 3 bases remained unmatched. The germline gives CDR1 MGHDK, CDR2 SYGVNS. The CDR3 protein is CASSAQGAGNTIYF. The CDR3 DNA follows: TGTGCCAGCAGTGCTCAGGGGGCCGGAAACACCATATATTTT.

The chain combines TRBV6-6 with TRBJ2-1; D not certain. The germline V gene has CDR1 MNHNY and CDR2 SVGAGI (reference sequence). Trimming left V 6 bases short and J 4 bases short, with 7 bases between. The CDR3 contains 12 residues. The CDR3 sequence: CASSPMYNEQFF. CDR3 in DNA: TGTGCCAGCAGCCCCATGTACAATGAGCAGTTCTTC.

This clone was found a few times. This chain links TRBV4-3 with TRBJ1-3; the match to TRBD1 covers 7 bases. This CDR3 spans 15 amino acids. V shed 1 base, J shed 5 bases, and the junction held 5 bases outside the gene matches. Germline V gene sequence: CDR1 LGHNA, CDR2 YSLEER. The CDR3 bases are TGCGCCAGCAGCCAAGGACAGGGAGGCCGAAACACCATATATTTT. Protein sequence: CASSQGQGGRNTIYF.

CDR3 loop: CASSLRPGQGTDTQYF. CDR3 coding DNA: TGCGCCAGCAGCTTGCGACCGGGACAGGGCACAGATACGCAGTATTTT. The rearrangement uses TRBV5-1 and TRBJ2-3; 8 bases are a match to TRBD1. With V trimmed by 1 base and J by 1 base, 5 bases remained unmatched. The CDR3 contains 16 residues. CDR1 and CDR2 from the germline V gene are SGHRS and YFSETQ.

This clone turned up a few times. The chain has TRBV28 and TRBJ2-2; 9 nucleotides line up with TRBD1. The CDR3 loop spans 15 amino acids. Germline CDR1 MDHEN, CDR2 SYDVKM. V gave up 6 bases and J gave up 7 bases; unmatched junction bases: 9. The CDR3 nucleotides read TGTGCCAGCAGCCCCGGGACAGGGTCTGGCGGGGAGCTGTTTTTT. It translates to CASSPGTGSGGELFF. The variable domain in full, with the rest retrieved from reference TRBV28 and TRBJ2-2, is DVKVTQSSRYLVKRTGEKVFLECVQDMDHENMFWYRQDPGLGLRLIYFSYDVKMKEKGDIPEGYSVSREKKERFSLILESASTNQTSMYLCASSPGTGSGGELFFGEGSRLTVL.

This chain joins TRBV7-9 and TRBJ2-6, with a weak D call TRBD1 (6 bases). There are 17 residues in the CDR3. Between the trimmed V and J ends, which lost 3 bases and 1 base, there was a span of 13 bases. Germline V gives CDR1 SEHNR, CDR2 FQNEAQ (reference sequence). CDR3 amino acids: CASSFSGTISGANVLTF. Written as DNA, the CDR3 is TGTGCCAGCAGCTTTTCCGGGACAATTTCTGGGGCCAACGTCCTGACTTTC.

This clone was observed a handful of times. The chain carries TRBV27 and TRBJ2-1; TRBD2 aligns across 10 bases. The CDR3 runs to 14 residues. Germline loops: CDR1 MNHEY, CDR2 SMNVEV (reference sequence). Trimming at V came to 0 bases and at J to 9 bases, leaving 2 bases not matched to a gene. The chain's CDR3 is CASSLSLAGSEQFF. The CDR3 nucleotides read TGTGCCAGCAGTTTATCACTAGCGGGGAGTGAGCAGTTCTTC.

V gene TRBV10-3 combines with J gene TRBJ2-7; TRBD1 might be the D (6 bases). This CDR3 is 14 amino acids long. CDR1 is ENHRY, CDR2 SYGVKD, per germline. V was cut by 2 bases and J by 2 bases, with 10 bases left in between. Here the CDR3 reads CAISEGQTPYEQYF. In nucleotides, the CDR3 is TGTGCCATCAGTGAGGGACAGACCCCCTACGAGCAGTACTTC.

The chain employs TRBV28 and TRBJ1-5; 7 bases map to TRBD1. CDR1 is MDHEN, CDR2 SYDVKM, per germline. CDR3 size: 17 residues. After removal of 4 bases from V and 0 bases from J, the junction contained 9 bases not matched to a gene. CDR3 in amino acids: CASSSTGTEDSNQPQHF. The DNA for the CDR3 is TGTGCCAGCAGTTCGACCGGGACAGAGGATAGCAATCAGCCCCAGCATTTT.

The chain uses TRBV5-8 and TRBJ1-2; TRBD1 matches 7 bases. CDR1 is SGHTS, CDR2 YDEGEE, per germline. V trimming: 0 bases; J trimming: 0 bases; junction bases outside the gene matches: 5. The CDR3 is 16 amino acids. The DNA for the CDR3 is TGTGCCAGCAGCTTGGCTGCTGGGACAGCTAACTATGGCTACACCTTC. Translated, it gives CASSLAAGTANYGYTF.

The V and J genes are TRBV5-1 and TRBJ2-1; 9 nucleotides align to TRBD2. Germline CDR1 SGHRS, CDR2 YFSETQ. This CDR3 is built from 16 residues. Germline trimming cut 4 bases from V and 7 bases from J; bases unmatched to any gene: 12. The CDR3 DNA follows: TGCGCCAGCAGCCCCCTCGAGCGGGAGGTTGGAAATGAGCAGTTCTTC. Translation: CASSPLEREVGNEQFF.

The CDR3 DNA is TGCGCCAGCAGCCAAGAGCCGGACAGCATATGGGGGACCCAGTACTTC. Translation: CASSQEPDSIWGTQYF. The chain carries TRBV4-1 and TRBJ2-5; tentatively, D is TRBD1 (6 bases). The CDR3 length is 16 residues. With 0 bases removed from V and 7 bases from J, the gap between germline ends came to 18 bases. The germline CDR1 and CDR2 sequences are MGHRA and YSYEKL.

The rearrangement joins TRBV19 to TRBJ1-1; D possibly corresponds to TRBD1 (6 bases). This CDR3 spans 12 amino acids. Germline lookup yields CDR1 LNHDA and CDR2 SQIVND (reference sequence). Between the trimmed V and J ends, which lost 7 bases and 5 bases, there was a span of 11 bases. The CDR3 DNA is TGTGCCAGTACTATGACAGGAACTGAAGCTTTCTTT. Protein sequence: CASTMTGTEAFF.

This chain uses TRBV18 with TRBJ2-5; TRBD1 matches at 10 bases. Germline CDR1 reads KGHSH; CDR2 reads LQKENI. V was clipped by 4 bases and J by 5 bases; unmatched bases: 10. The CDR3 extends over 16 amino acids. The CDR3 spells CASSLPGTGVSETQYF. The CDR3 nucleotides read TGTGCCAGCTCACTCCCCGGGACAGGGGTGTCGGAGACCCAGTACTTC.

This chain links TRBV18 with TRBJ1-5, with D possibly TRBD1 on 5 matching bases. Germline V gives CDR1 KGHSH, CDR2 LQKENI. Trimming stripped 1 base from V and 6 bases from J, with 13 bases between. The CDR3 sequence is 15 residues long. This chain's CDR3 is CASSPQDQGGQPQHF. Here the CDR3 DNA reads TGTGCCAGCTCACCACAGGACCAGGGAGGTCAGCCCCAGCATTTT.

As DNA, the CDR3 is TGTGCCATCAGTGGGGGAACAGGGGCTAACTATGGCTACACCTTC. Protein sequence: CAISGGTGANYGYTF. The chain combines TRBV10-3 with TRBJ1-2; 7 bases align to TRBD1. V was clipped by 4 bases and J by 0 bases; unmatched bases: 5. CDR1 and CDR2 from the germline V gene are ENHRY and SYGVKD. CDR3 length: 15 residues.

This clone appeared a single time. The CDR3 region has the DNA TGCGCCAGCAGCTTGAGCGGGGGGGTGGAGACCCAGTACTTC. This codes for CASSLSGGVETQYF. The chain carries TRBV5-1 and TRBJ2-5, with TRBD2 matching 10 bases. This CDR3 region has 14 residues. Germline assignment: CDR1 SGHRS and CDR2 YFSETQ. The junction had 2 bases not matched to a gene; V was cut back by 1 base and J by 5 bases. Looking up the rest from reference TRBV5-1 and TRBJ2-5 gives the full variable domain: KAGVTQTPRYLIKTRGQQVTLSCSPISGHRSVSWYQQTPGQGLQFLFEYFSETQRNKGNFPGRFSGRQFSNSRSEMNVSTLELGDSALYLCASSLSGGVETQYFGPGTRLLVL.

The gene calls are TRBV9 and TRBJ1-4, with 7 nucleotides matching TRBD1. The V gene end was trimmed by 2 bases and the J gene end by 8 bases; junction bases not matched to a gene: 6. In germline, CDR1 is SGDLS, CDR2 YYNGEE. This CDR3 has 14 amino acids. This chain's CDR3 is CASSVTGSGEKLFF. CDR3 nucleotide sequence: TGTGCCAGCAGCGTGACAGGGAGTGGAGAAAAACTGTTTTTT.

The CDR3 DNA sequence: TGTGCCGCCGCACAGGGCAACTATGGCTACACCTTC. It codes for CAAAQGNYGYTF. This chain joins TRBV24-1 and TRBJ1-2, with D perhaps matching TRBD1 (6 bases). V lost 12 bases to trimming and J lost 2 bases, with 12 bases between them. There are 12 residues in the CDR3. Germline values: CDR1 KGHDR, CDR2 SFDVKD.

The rearrangement joins TRBV19 to TRBJ2-1; the match to TRBD2 covers 10 bases. Germline CDR1 reads LNHDA; CDR2 reads SQIVND (reference sequence). The length of the CDR3 is 17 residues. Trimming at V came to 10 bases and at J to 4 bases, leaving 16 bases not matched to a gene. The CDR3 nucleotides are TGTGCCACCCGACCCCCAGCGGGAGGGCTGATGTACAATGAGCAGTTCTTC. Protein: CATRPPAGGLMYNEQFF.

The genes are TRBV11-2 and TRBJ1-6; D might be TRBD1 (6 bases). The CDR3 runs 14 residues. Germline CDR1 is SGHAT and CDR2 is FQNNGV. Trimming left V 3 bases short and J 7 bases short, with 10 bases between. The CDR3 region is CASSLGRGNSPLHF. In DNA, the CDR3 is TGTGCCAGCAGCTTGGGCAGGGGCAATTCACCCCTCCACTTT.

V is TRBV3-1 (or the pseudogene TRBV3-2) and J is TRBJ2-5; perhaps TRBD2 as D (6 bases). Germline-derived CDR1 and CDR2 are LGHDT and YNNKEL (reference sequence). The CDR3 loop spans 13 amino acids. V lost 1 base and J 5 bases, leaving 8 bases between the germline ends. CDR3 region: CASSQGRDETQYF. CDR3 coding DNA: TGTGCCAGCAGCCAAGGGAGGGACGAGACCCAGTACTTC.